This paragraph reports one T cell receptor (beta chain). This entry belongs to a study of blood T cell repertoires in COVID-19. Overall study: The analysed material was cDNA or gDNA that came from T cells, B-cell-depleted T cells, or PBMCs.

Assay: immunoSEQ multiplex PCR; the TCRdb copy retains only in-frame clones and omits some. The sample includes 30,000 to 40,000 clones, 80% to 90% of them seen just once. After removal of 6 bases from V and 7 bases from J, the junction contained 10 bases not matched to a gene. This CDR3 is built from 14 residues. The V gene's germline CDR1 is SNHLY and CDR2 FYNNEI. The chain carries TRBV2 and TRBJ1-1, with 8 bases identical to TRBD1. The sequenced sample consisted of peripheral blood. The source is a woman aged 80 or over with active or convalescent COVID-19. CDR3 DNA: TGTGCCAGCAGCTGGACAGGGCGGGTTGATGAAGCTTTCTTT. Translated: CASSWTGRVDEAFF.